These 23 T cell receptor beta chains came from one sample sequenced in a study of neoadjuvant nivolumab and ipilimumab in lung cancer. Produced via immunoSEQ multiplex PCR; TCRdb's table is partial and in-frame only. Among about 30,000 clones listed, nearly 85% were seen once. The specimen comprised tumor tissue, sampled after neoadjuvant nivolumab, alone or with ipilimumab, at or shortly before surgery. The receptor source for this set is an adult with non-small cell lung cancer.

The V and J genes are TRBV2 and TRBJ2-1, with D unresolved. V was trimmed by 8 bases and J by 6 bases, leaving 20 bases between them. This CDR3 comprises 15 residues. CDR1 SNHLY and CDR2 FYNNEI come from the germline V gene. The DNA for the CDR3 is TGTGCCAGCTCTCAGACTCCCAGAACCGCCAATGAGCAGTTCTTC. Protein sequence: CASSQTPRTANEQFF.

There are a few counts of this clone. The genes are TRBV27 and TRBJ1-1; possible D gene TRBD1, 5 bases. Trimming shortened V by 3 bases and J by 5 bases, and 16 bases separated the two germline ends. The CDR3 has 15 residues. CDR1 is MNHEY, CDR2 SMNVEV, per germline (reference sequence). CDR3 in DNA: TGTGCCAGCAGTTTGTATCAAAGCGGGGGAACTGAAGCTTTCTTT. Translating gives CASSLYQSGGTEAFF.

V gene TRBV29-1 combines with J gene TRBJ2-7; no definite D call. The CDR3 length is 15 residues. Germline values: CDR1 SQVTM, CDR2 ANQGSEA. V was shortened by 1 base and J by 3 bases, with 16 bases between the two germline ends. CDR3 sequence (DNA): TGCAGCGTTGAAGGTTCTTCGGTTACGAACTACGAGCAGTACTTC. It specifies CSVEGSSVTNYEQYF.

The gene calls are TRBV7-9 and TRBJ1-2; the match to TRBD1 covers 7 bases. The CDR3 is made up of 16 amino acids. From germline, CDR1 is SEHNR and CDR2 FQNEAQ (reference sequence). V gave up 10 bases and J gave up 2 bases; unmatched junction bases: 16. The CDR3 coding sequence is TGTGCCATCGGGTTGGCCCCAGGGACAGTAAACTATGGCTACACCTTC. The encoded protein is CAIGLAPGTVNYGYTF.

The chain carries TRBV5-4 and TRBJ1-1; D is undetermined. The V end lost 4 bases, the J end lost 1 base, and 11 bases lay between the germline ends. Germline values: CDR1 SGHNT, CDR2 YYREEE (reference sequence). The CDR3 length is 14 residues. The CDR3 region is CASSQDGSNTEAFF. The DNA for the CDR3 is TGTGCCAGCAGCCAAGACGGGTCGAACACTGAAGCTTTCTTT. The variable domain in full, with the rest retrieved from reference TRBV5-4 and TRBJ1-1, is ETGVTQSPTHLIKTRGQQVTLRCSSQSGHNTVSWYQQALGQGPQFIFQYYREEENGRGNFPPRFSGLQFPNYSSELNVNALELDDSALYLCASSQDGSNTEAFFGQGTRLTVV.

Only a few counts were recorded for this clone. V is TRBV5-6 and J is TRBJ2-7; tentative D call: TRBD1 (5 bases). CDR1 SGHDT and CDR2 YYEEEE come from the germline V gene. The length of the CDR3 is 14 residues. V lost 2 bases, J lost 1 base, and 10 bases lay in between. The chain's CDR3 is CASSFWTLSYEQYF. In DNA form, the CDR3 reads TGTGCCAGCAGCTTTTGGACACTGTCCTACGAGCAGTACTTC. The full variable domain, in which reference TRBV5-6 and TRBJ2-7 provide the parts outside the CDR3, is DAGVTQSPTHLIKTRGQQVTLRCSPKSGHDTVSWYQQALGQGPQFIFQYYEEEERQRGNFPDRFSGHQFPNYSSELNVNALLLGDSALYLCASSFWTLSYEQYFGPGTRLTVT.

The chain employs TRBV28 and TRBJ1-2, with no clear D. CDR1 and CDR2 from the germline V gene are MDHEN and SYDVKM. The CDR3 is 14 residues long. Trimming took off 3 bases at V and 4 bases at J, with 12 bases between the two ends. The chain's CDR3 is CASSFTPTTYGYTF. The CDR3 nucleotides read TGTGCCAGCAGTTTTACACCGACCACCTATGGCTACACCTTC.

A few counts support this clone. The J gene is TRBJ1-3, the V gene TRBV13; D call uncertain. Trimming left V 2 bases short and J 0 bases short, with 14 bases between. Germline CDR1 PRHDT, CDR2 FYEKMQ (reference sequence). The CDR3 runs to 17 residues. The CDR3 sequence is CASSLSPGRYSGNTIYF. CDR3 DNA sequence: TGTGCCAGCAGCTTATCTCCGGGTCGGTACTCTGGAAACACCATATATTTT.

V is TRBV14 and J is TRBJ1-1; no reliable D call. The CDR3 length is 13 residues. The germline CDR1 and CDR2 sequences are SGHDN and FVKESK. Trimming left V 5 bases short and J 1 base short, with 8 bases between. The CDR3 region has the DNA TGTGCCAGCAGCTTGCAAGAGAACACTGAAGCTTTCTTT. As protein: CASSLQENTEAFF.

The CDR3 sequence is CAISQGQAREAFF. The CDR3 DNA reads as TGTGCCATCAGCCAAGGACAGGCGAGAGAAGCTTTCTTT. This rearrangement joins TRBV10-3 to TRBJ1-1, with 7 bases matching TRBD1. Germline trimming cut 6 bases from V and 8 bases from J; bases unmatched to any gene: 9. The CDR3 totals 13 residues. CDR1 ENHRY and CDR2 SYGVKD come from the germline V gene.

There are a few counts of this clone. The chain is built from TRBV7-6 and TRBJ2-5; 10 bases agree with TRBD2. CDR3 length equals 18 residues. The V and J ends lost 4 bases and 5 bases, in that order; junction bases with no gene match: 16. Germline V lookup: CDR1 SGHVS, CDR2 FNYEAQ. CDR3 sequence reads: CASSSSSPAGGQWETQYF. The CDR3 DNA sequence: TGTGCCAGCAGCTCATCCTCACCAGCGGGGGGGCAGTGGGAGACCCAGTACTTC.

The J gene is TRBJ1-1, the V gene TRBV6-1, with 7 bases identical to TRBD1. Germline CDR1 is MNHNS and CDR2 is SASEGT. The trim removed 4 bases at V and 1 base at J, leaving 6 bases unmatched. This CDR3 is built from 15 residues. For the CDR3, the DNA is TGTGCCAGCAGTGGGTTGACAGGGAGGAACACTGAAGCTTTCTTT. It specifies CASSGLTGRNTEAFF.

This sequence joins TRBV29-1 and TRBJ2-5, with 9 bases that match TRBD1. V lost 1 base to trimming and J lost 5 bases; unmatched junction nucleotides: 5. The germline CDR1 and CDR2 sequences are SQVTM and ANQGSEA. This CDR3 region has 14 residues. The CDR3 reads CSVEGGTGHETQYF. DNA for the CDR3: TGCAGCGTTGAAGGGGGGACAGGGCACGAGACCCAGTACTTC.

The CDR3 DNA follows: TGTGCCAGCTCACCACCGGGAGTAGAGACCCAGTACTTC. Protein product: CASSPPGVETQYF. The rearrangement joins TRBV18 to TRBJ2-5; tentatively, D is TRBD2 (5 bases). CDR3 size: 13 residues. V was clipped by 0 bases and J by 4 bases, with 6 bases between them. Germline V gives CDR1 KGHSH, CDR2 LQKENI.

V gene TRBV30 combines with J gene TRBJ2-7; D is unresolved. The germline V gene encodes CDR1 GTSNPN and CDR2 SVGIG (reference sequence). Trimming shortened V by 5 bases and J by 6 bases, and 11 bases separated the two germline ends. The length of the CDR3 is 11 residues. This chain's CDR3 is CAWANSPEQYF. CDR3 nucleotide sequence: TGTGCCTGGGCAAATTCGCCCGAGCAGTACTTC.

The chain uses TRBV12-5 and TRBJ1-1, with D tentatively TRBD1 (6 bases). The CDR3 sequence is 13 residues long. V dropped 1 base and J dropped 5 bases, with 8 bases sitting between them. The germline V gene encodes CDR1 LGHNT and CDR2 FRNRAP. As DNA, the CDR3 is TGTGCTAGTGGTTTGGAACAGGGTACTGAAGCTTTCTTT. Translation gives CASGLEQGTEAFF.

The chain couples TRBV29-1 to TRBJ2-3, with D unclear. CDR1 is SQVTM and CDR2 is ANQGSEA in the germline V gene. This CDR3 region has 14 residues. Trimming removed 0 bases from V and 2 bases from J, with 9 bases in between. The CDR3 coding sequence is TGCAGCGTTGAAGAATGGATTTCCACAGATACGCAGTATTTT. Translation gives CSVEEWISTDTQYF.

The V and J genes are TRBV11-3 and TRBJ1-1; D not certain. The V gene's germline CDR1 is SGHNT and CDR2 YENEEA. The V end was cut by 5 bases, the J end by 4 bases, with 11 bases between. The length of the CDR3 is 13 residues. The CDR3 DNA is TGTGCCAGCAGCCCGGAAGGGTCCACTGAAGCTTTCTTT. As protein: CASSPEGSTEAFF.

The chain is built from TRBV12-2 and TRBJ1-1. TRBV12-2 is described as a pseudogene. The CDR3 totals 14 residues. The CDR3 loop is CASRSVGVAIEAFF. The CDR3 nucleotides read TGTGCAAGTCGCTCCGTAGGAGTGGCCATAGAAGCTTTCTTT.

The rearrangement uses TRBV29-1 and TRBJ1-5, with 8 positions matching TRBD1. Germline V CDR1 and CDR2: SQVTM, ANQGSEA. This CDR3 is 15 amino acids long. The CDR3 nucleotides read TGCAGTGTTAAGACGACAGGGGATGGGTTAAGCCCCCAGCATTTT. This encodes CSVKTTGDGLSPQHF.

V gene TRBV7-9 combines with J gene TRBJ1-2; D remains ambiguous. This CDR3 has 13 amino acids. V gave up 0 bases and J gave up 2 bases, with 4 bases separating them. Germline CDR1 is SEHNR and CDR2 is FQNEAQ (reference sequence). The CDR3 reads CASSLASNYGYTF. The CDR3, as DNA: TGTGCCAGCAGCTTAGCCTCCAACTATGGCTACACCTTC.

The chain employs TRBV1 and TRBJ1-6; TRBD1, the table's D call, was not compared with the DNA. TRBV1 is flagged as a pseudogene. CDR3 size: 18 residues. CDR3 nucleotide sequence: TGCACCAGCAGCCAATACCACCCTTTTAGGACACGGAATTCACCCCTCCACTTT. It encodes CTSSQYHPFRTRNSPLHF.

This clone was recorded only once. The rearrangement links TRBV6-6 to TRBJ1-1, with D uncertain. Per germline, CDR1 MNHNY and CDR2 SVGAGI (reference sequence). V was clipped by 2 bases and J by 1 base, with 14 bases between them. CDR3 size: 16 residues. Here the CDR3 DNA reads TGTGCCAGCAGTTACCCCCCAGCGGCGGGGAACACTGAAGCTTTCTTT. Amino acids: CASSYPPAAGNTEAFF.